This T cell receptor (beta chain) derives from a study of PD-1 blockade in mismatch repair-deficient tumors. Using immunoSEQ multiplex PCR, the repertoire was profiled, and TCRdb retains in-frame clones only, with some absent. The repertoire holds fewer than 100,000 clones, with more than 65% as singletons. This clone was detected a few times. PCR or immunohistochemistry showed mismatch repair deficiency in every enrolled patient. The TCR comes from an adult with mismatch repair-deficient cancer. The sample was peripheral blood, taken 12 weeks after starting pembrolizumab.

Here the CDR3 reads CASRNQDLNYGYTF. The CDR3 DNA reads as TGTGCCAGCAGAAACCAGGACCTTAACTATGGCTACACCTTC. This rearrangement joins TRBV7-9 to TRBJ1-2; D is unresolved. Germline V gives CDR1 SEHNR, CDR2 FQNEAQ (reference sequence). The CDR3 has 14 residues. Trimming stripped 6 bases from V and 1 base from J, with 12 bases between.